The clone carrying this T cell receptor (beta chain) was picked up one time. The target antigen is unknown. V lost 6 bases, J lost 7 bases, and 22 bases lay in between. The CDR3 spans 15 residues. CDR1 and CDR2 from the germline V gene are SGHRS and YFSETQ. PCR amplification relied on 60 Vbeta primers (plus 13 Jbeta primers). Sequencing was performed with immunoSEQ multiplex PCR; in TCRdb, only in-frame clones are kept and a portion is missing. The sample records under 200,000 clones, roughly 85% being singletons. The entry originates in a study of cytomegalovirus exposure and HLA in healthy donors. Study results and caveats: Prior analysis indicated that the majority of TCR beta V segments exhibited productivity approximately 87% or approximately 30% of the time. HLA allele associations emerged for roughly 16,000 TCR beta sequences in a later analysis, at 0.05 false discovery rate.

V gene TRBV5-1 combines with J gene TRBJ1-2, with D tentatively TRBD1 (6 bases). The clonotype originates from a woman aged 30 to 39 in good health and CMV-seropositive. The material sequenced was PBMCs. CDR3: CASTESGGASVGYTF. The CDR3 nucleotides are TGCGCCAGCACCGAATCGGGGGGGGCGAGTGTTGGCTACACCTTC.